The 12 T cell receptor beta chains given below trace back to one sample, sequenced in a study of early stage breast cancer tumors. TCRdb keeps only in-frame clones here, not all; method: immunoSEQ multiplex PCR. The sample records under 12,000 clones, 70% to 80% being singletons. The sequencing input was breast tumor tissue. These receptors came from a person between 35 and 49 years old with breast cancer.

V is TRBV15 and J is TRBJ2-5; 9 nucleotides match TRBD2. The V segment lost 3 bases and the J segment 2 bases; nucleotides outside the gene matches: 7. Germline V gives CDR1 LNHNV, CDR2 YYDKDF (reference sequence). The CDR3 runs 16 residues. CDR3 sequence (DNA): TGTGCCACCAGCAGGGCGAAGACTAGCGGTCAAGAGACCCAGTACTTC. Translation gives CATSRAKTSGQETQYF.

The chain is built from TRBV29-1 and TRBJ1-1; no reliable D call. The germline V gene has CDR1 SQVTM and CDR2 ANQGSEA. This CDR3 region has 11 residues. Trimming shortened V by 4 bases and J by 6 bases, and 9 bases separated the two germline ends. CDR3 nucleotide sequence: TGCAGCGTTGTCCGGGGAGCTGAAGCTTTCTTT. As protein: CSVVRGAEAFF.

In its sample, this clone was seen once. The chain joins TRBV7-2 to TRBJ2-1; no firm D call. The V end lost 1 base, the J end lost 11 bases, and 15 bases lay between the germline ends. The CDR3 sequence is 14 residues long. Germline CDR1 is SGHTA and CDR2 is FQGNSA. The CDR3 nucleotides are TGTGCCAGCAGCTTAGAAGTCGGCCCCCGGCAGCAGTTCTTC. Translating gives CASSLEVGPRQQFF. The full variable domain, its missing parts supplied by reference TRBV7-2 and TRBJ2-1, is GAGVSQSPSNKVTEKGKDVELRCDPISGHTALYWYRQSLGQGLEFLIYFQGNSAPDKSGLPSDRFSAERTGGSVSTLTIQRTQQEDSAVYLCASSLEVGPRQQFFGPGTRLTVL.

This clone was found a few times. V and J are TRBV6-5 and TRBJ2-7; 10 nucleotides align to TRBD1. V lost 0 bases, J lost 6 bases, and 5 bases stayed unmatched. The CDR3 runs to 15 residues. Germline CDR1 MNHEY, CDR2 SVGAGI. CDR3 sequence (DNA): TGTGCCAGCAGTTACTCCGGGACAGGGGAACGCGAGCAGTACTTC. This translates into CASSYSGTGEREQYF.

This chain connects TRBV7-3 to TRBJ1-1, with unresolved D. CDR3 length: 14 amino acids. Germline V lookup: CDR1 SGHTA, CDR2 FQGTGA. V lost 0 bases, J lost 0 bases, and 5 bases lay in between. CDR3 in DNA: TGTGCCAGCAGCTTAACTAGGCTGAACACTGAAGCTTTCTTT. It yields the protein CASSLTRLNTEAFF. Full variable domain (missing parts from reference TRBV7-3 and TRBJ1-1): GAGVSQTPSNKVTEKGKYVELRCDPISGHTALYWYRQSLGQGPEFLIYFQGTGAADDSGLPNDRFFAVRPEGSVSTLKIQRTERGDSAVYLCASSLTRLNTEAFFGQGTRLTVV.

This rearrangement joins TRBV29-1 to TRBJ1-2; D ambiguous. V was shortened by 3 bases and J by 7 bases, with 15 bases between the two germline ends. The CDR3 is 13 amino acids. Per germline, CDR1 SQVTM and CDR2 ANQGSEA. The CDR3 coding sequence is TGCAGCGTTGAGCTTGTGACCCGGGGTGGCTACACCTTC. It yields the protein CSVELVTRGGYTF.

The J gene is TRBJ2-1, the V gene TRBV15, with 11 bases matching TRBD2. The V segment lost 0 bases and the J segment 0 bases; nucleotides outside the gene matches: 7. CDR3 length: 19 residues. Looked up from germline, CDR1 is LNHNV and CDR2 is YYDKDF (reference sequence). CDR3 coding DNA: TGTGCCACCAGCAGAGAGGGACTAGCGGTGAAGAGCTCCTACAATGAGCAGTTCTTC. This encodes CATSREGLAVKSSYNEQFF.

The chain has TRBV6-1 and TRBJ2-2; D remains unclear. The CDR3 length is 12 residues. Germline-derived CDR1 and CDR2 are MNHNS and SASEGT. V was shortened by 8 bases and J by 3 bases, with 7 bases between the two germline ends. The DNA of the CDR3 is TGTGCCAGCGGAACGTACACCGGGGAGCTGTTTTTT. It codes for CASGTYTGELFF.

The gene calls are TRBV4-1 and TRBJ2-4; D is unresolved. Germline V lookup: CDR1 MGHRA, CDR2 YSYEKL. V gave up 3 bases and J gave up 15 bases, with 21 bases separating them. The CDR3 has 14 amino acids. In DNA form, the CDR3 reads TGCGCCAGCAGCCATGATAGCCGGAATGGTTTAAGGTACTTC. Its protein is CASSHDSRNGLRYF.

The chain is built from TRBV30 and TRBJ2-5; 7 bases fit TRBD1. CDR1 is GTSNPN, CDR2 SVGIG, per germline (reference sequence). Trimming cost V 6 bases and J 4 bases; bases outside gene matches: 8. This CDR3 has 13 amino acids. CDR3 sequence reads: CACRGRGRETQYF. CDR3 nucleotide sequence: TGTGCCTGTCGCGGCAGGGGGAGAGAGACCCAGTACTTC.

The chain has TRBV11-2 and TRBJ2-1; D ambiguous. The length of the CDR3 is 13 residues. V dropped 3 bases and J dropped 5 bases, with 8 bases sitting between them. Germline V gene lookup returns CDR1 SGHAT and CDR2 FQNNGV. CDR3 DNA sequence: TGTGCCAGCAGCTTCCAGATGGACAATGAGCAGTTCTTC. Protein product: CASSFQMDNEQFF. Based on the CDR3 plus reference TRBV11-2 and TRBJ2-1, the full variable domain is EAGVAQSPRYKIIEKRQSVAFWCNPISGHATLYWYQQILGQGPKLLIQFQNNGVVDDSQLPKDRFSAERLKGVDSTLKIQPAKLEDSAVYLCASSFQMDNEQFFGPGTRLTVL.

This rearrangement joins TRBV11-2 to TRBJ2-1; 7 bases are a match to TRBD2. This CDR3 comprises 18 residues. Germline CDR1 is SGHAT and CDR2 is FQNNGV. The ends lost 3 bases at V and 7 bases at J; junction bases unmatched: 18. The CDR3 region is CASSFAMAGTAGANEQFF. The CDR3 DNA is TGTGCCAGCAGCTTCGCAATGGCCGGGACTGCGGGAGCTAATGAGCAGTTCTTC.